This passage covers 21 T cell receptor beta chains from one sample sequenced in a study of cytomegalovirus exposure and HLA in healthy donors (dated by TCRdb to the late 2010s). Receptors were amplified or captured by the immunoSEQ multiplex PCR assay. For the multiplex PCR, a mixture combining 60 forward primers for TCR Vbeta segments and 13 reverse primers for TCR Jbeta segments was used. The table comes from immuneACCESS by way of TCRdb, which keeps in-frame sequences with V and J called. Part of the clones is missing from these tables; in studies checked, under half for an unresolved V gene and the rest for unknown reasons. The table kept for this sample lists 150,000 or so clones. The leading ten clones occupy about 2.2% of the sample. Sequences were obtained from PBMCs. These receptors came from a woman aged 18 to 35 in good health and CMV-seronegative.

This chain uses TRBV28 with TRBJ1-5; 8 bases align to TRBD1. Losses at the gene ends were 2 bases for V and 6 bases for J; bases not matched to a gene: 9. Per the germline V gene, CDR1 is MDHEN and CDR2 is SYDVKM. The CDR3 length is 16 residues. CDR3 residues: CASSLNLRTGFQPQHF. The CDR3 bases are TGTGCCAGCAGTTTAAATTTGAGGACAGGGTTTCAGCCCCAGCATTTT.

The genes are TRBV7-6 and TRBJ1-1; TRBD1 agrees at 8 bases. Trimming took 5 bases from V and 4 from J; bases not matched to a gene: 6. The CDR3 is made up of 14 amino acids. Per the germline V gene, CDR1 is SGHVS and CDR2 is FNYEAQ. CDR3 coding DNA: TGTGCCAGCAGCCTGAGGACAGGGAGCACTGAAGCTTTCTTT. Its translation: CASSLRTGSTEAFF.

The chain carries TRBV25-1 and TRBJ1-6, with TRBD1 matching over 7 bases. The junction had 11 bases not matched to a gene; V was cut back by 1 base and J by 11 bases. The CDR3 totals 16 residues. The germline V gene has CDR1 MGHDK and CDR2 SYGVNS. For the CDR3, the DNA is TGTGCCAGCAGTGAATTAAACAGGGGAGTTCTGGCACCCCTCCACTTT. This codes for CASSELNRGVLAPLHF. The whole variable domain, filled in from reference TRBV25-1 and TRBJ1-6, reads EADIYQTPRYLVIGTGKKITLECSQTMGHDKMYWYQQDPGMELHLIHYSYGVNSTEKGDLSSESTVSRIRTEHFPLTLESARPSHTSQYLCASSELNRGVLAPLHFGNGTRLTVT.

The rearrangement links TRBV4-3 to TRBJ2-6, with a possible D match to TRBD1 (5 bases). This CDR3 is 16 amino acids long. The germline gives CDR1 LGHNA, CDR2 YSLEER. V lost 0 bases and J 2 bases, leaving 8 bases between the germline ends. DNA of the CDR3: TGCGCCAGCAGCCAAGATGTAGGGGCTGGGGCCAACGTCCTGACTTTC. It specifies CASSQDVGAGANVLTF.

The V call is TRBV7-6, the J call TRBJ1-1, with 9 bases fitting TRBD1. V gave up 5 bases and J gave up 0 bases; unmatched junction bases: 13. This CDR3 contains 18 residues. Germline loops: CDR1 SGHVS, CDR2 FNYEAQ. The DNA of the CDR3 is TGTGCCAGCAGCCCGTCAATGCAAAGGACAGGGGTGAACACTGAAGCTTTCTTT. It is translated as CASSPSMQRTGVNTEAFF.

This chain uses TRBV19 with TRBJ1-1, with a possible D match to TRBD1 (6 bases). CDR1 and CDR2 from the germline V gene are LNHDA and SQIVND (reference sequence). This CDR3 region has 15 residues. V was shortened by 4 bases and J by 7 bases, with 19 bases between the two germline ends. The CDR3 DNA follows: TGTGCCAGTAGTAAGCCAGGAGGGGGGGTGATTGAAGCTTTCTTT. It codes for CASSKPGGGVIEAFF.

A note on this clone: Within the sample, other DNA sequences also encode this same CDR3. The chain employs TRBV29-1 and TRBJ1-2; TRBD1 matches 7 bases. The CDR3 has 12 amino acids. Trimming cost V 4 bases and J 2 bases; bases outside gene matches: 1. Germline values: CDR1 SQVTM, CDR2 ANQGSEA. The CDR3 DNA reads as TGCAGCGTTGGGGGACAGAACTATGGCTACACCTTC. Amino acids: CSVGGQNYGYTF.

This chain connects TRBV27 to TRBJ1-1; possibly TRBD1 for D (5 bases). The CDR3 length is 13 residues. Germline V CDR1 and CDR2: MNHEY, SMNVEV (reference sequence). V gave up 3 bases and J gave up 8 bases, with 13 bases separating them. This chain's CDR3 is CASSFRAGQEAFF. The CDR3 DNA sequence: TGTGCCAGCAGTTTTCGGGCAGGGCAAGAAGCTTTCTTT.

The CDR3 reads CASSPERRQETQYF. In DNA, the CDR3 is TGTGCCAGCTCACCGGAAAGGCGGCAAGAGACCCAGTACTTC. The V and J genes are TRBV18 and TRBJ2-5; D is unclear. This CDR3 contains 14 residues. Germline values: CDR1 KGHSH, CDR2 LQKENI. V was trimmed by 3 bases and J by 2 bases, leaving 10 bases between them.

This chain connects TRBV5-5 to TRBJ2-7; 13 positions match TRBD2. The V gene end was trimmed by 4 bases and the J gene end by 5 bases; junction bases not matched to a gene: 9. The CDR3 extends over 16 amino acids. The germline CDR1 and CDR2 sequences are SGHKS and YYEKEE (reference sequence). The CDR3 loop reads CASSAAGLAGVDEQYV. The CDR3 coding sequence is TGTGCCAGCAGCGCGGCCGGACTAGCGGGAGTGGACGAGCAGTACGTC.

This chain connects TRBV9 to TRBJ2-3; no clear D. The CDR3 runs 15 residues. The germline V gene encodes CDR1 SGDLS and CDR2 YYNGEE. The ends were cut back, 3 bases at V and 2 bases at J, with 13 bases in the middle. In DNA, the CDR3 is TGTGCCAGCAGCGCTAACTGGCGGATCACAGATACGCAGTATTTT. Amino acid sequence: CASSANWRITDTQYF. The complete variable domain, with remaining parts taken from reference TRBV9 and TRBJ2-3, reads DSGVTQTPKHLITATGQRVTLRCSPRSGDLSVYWYQQSLDQGLQFLIQYYNGEERAKGNILERFSAQQFPDLHSELNLSSLELGDSALYFCASSANWRITDTQYFGPGTRLTVL.

The CDR3 spells CASRGDGYTF. The CDR3 DNA is TGTGCCAGCAGAGGGGATGGCTACACCTTC. The chain has TRBV25-1 and TRBJ1-2; possibly TRBD1 for D (5 bases). Trimming pared 6 bases from V and 6 bases from J, leaving 5 bases between. Germline V gene data show CDR1 as MGHDK and CDR2 as SYGVNS. The CDR3 loop spans 10 amino acids.

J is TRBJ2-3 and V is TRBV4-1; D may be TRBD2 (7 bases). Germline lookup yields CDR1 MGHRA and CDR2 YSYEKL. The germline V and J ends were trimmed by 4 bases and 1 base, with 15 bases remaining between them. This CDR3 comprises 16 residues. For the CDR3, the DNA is TGCGCCAGCAGCCGGGAGGGGGGGGGACGCACAGATACGCAGTATTTT. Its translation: CASSREGGGRTDTQYF.

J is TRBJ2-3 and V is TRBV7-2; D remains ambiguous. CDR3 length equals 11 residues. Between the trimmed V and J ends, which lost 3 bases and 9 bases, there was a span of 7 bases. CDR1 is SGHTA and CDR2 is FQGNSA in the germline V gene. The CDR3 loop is CASSFYQTQYF. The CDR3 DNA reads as TGTGCCAGCAGCTTTTACCAGACGCAGTATTTT.

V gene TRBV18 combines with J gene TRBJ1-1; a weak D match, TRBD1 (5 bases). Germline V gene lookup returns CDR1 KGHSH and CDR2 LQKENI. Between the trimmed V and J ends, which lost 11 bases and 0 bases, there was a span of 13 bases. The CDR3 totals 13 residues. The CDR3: CAGGDGMNTEAFF. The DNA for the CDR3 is TGTGCCGGGGGGGACGGAATGAACACTGAAGCTTTCTTT.

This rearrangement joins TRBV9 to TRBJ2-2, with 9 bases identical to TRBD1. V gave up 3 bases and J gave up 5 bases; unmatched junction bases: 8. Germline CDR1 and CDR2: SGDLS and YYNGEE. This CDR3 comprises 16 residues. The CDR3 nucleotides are TGTGCCAGCAGCGGCCGGGACAGGGATAGGACCGGGGAGCTGTTTTTT. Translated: CASSGRDRDRTGELFF.

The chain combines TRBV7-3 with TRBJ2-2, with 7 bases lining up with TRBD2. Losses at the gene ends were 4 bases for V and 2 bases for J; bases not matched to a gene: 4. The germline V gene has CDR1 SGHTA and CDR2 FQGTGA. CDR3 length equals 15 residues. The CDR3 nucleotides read TGTGCCAGCAGCTCGGGACTACCAAACACCGGGGAGCTGTTTTTT. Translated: CASSSGLPNTGELFF.

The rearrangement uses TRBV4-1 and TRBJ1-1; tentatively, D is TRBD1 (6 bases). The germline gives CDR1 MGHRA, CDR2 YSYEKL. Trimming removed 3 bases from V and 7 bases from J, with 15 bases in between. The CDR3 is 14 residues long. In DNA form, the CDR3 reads TGCGCCAGCAGCCACGGAGAGGGGGGGAATGAAGCTTTCTTT. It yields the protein CASSHGEGGNEAFF.

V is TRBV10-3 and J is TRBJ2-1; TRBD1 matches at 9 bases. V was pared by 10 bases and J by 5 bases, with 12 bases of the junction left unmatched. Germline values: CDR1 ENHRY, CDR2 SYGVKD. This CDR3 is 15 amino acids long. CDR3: CATMITGGDNNEQFF. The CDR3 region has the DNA TGTGCCACCATGATTACAGGGGGCGATAACAATGAGCAGTTCTTC.

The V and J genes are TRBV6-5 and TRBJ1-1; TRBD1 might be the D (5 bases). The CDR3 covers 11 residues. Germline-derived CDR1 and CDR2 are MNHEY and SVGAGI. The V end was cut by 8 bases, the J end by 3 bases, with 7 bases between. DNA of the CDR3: TGTGCCAGCGGCAGGGACACTGAAGCTTTCTTT. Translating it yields CASGRDTEAFF.

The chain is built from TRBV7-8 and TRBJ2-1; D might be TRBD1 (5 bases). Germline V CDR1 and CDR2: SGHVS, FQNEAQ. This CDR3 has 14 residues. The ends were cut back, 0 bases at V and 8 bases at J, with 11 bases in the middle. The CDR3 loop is CASSLASGLDEQFF. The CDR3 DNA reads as TGTGCCAGCAGCTTAGCGTCAGGGCTCGATGAGCAGTTCTTC.